What follows describes a single TCR beta chain. The antigen is not known. The data were obtained in a study of Graves' ophthalmopathy and Graves' hyperthyroidism. Turning to the study itself: Stable hyperthyroidism denotes an absence of ophthalmopathy throughout 18 months of follow-up.

Findings and limits, study-wide: Also, most clonotypes expanded in the thyroid above 0.001 frequency appeared in blood. Classification of ophthalmopathy versus stable hyperthyroidism by a 13-signature model yielded around 90% sensitivity and about 83% specificity.

Researchers took RNA transcripts and amplified TCR beta CDR3 regions from them. First-round RT-PCR used HTBI primers; second-round multiplex PCR followed. Using its own MiXCR run on the multiplex PCR reads, TCRdb lists one record per CDR3 protein. This table holds more than 1,000,000 distinct CDR3 sequences, about two fifths found once. Patients in the hyperthyroidism group, adults aged 18 to 65, were newly diagnosed, under 2 months' duration. Sequencing was done on a sample of peripheral blood or thyroid tissue (not recorded which). This TCR derives from an adult man with Graves' hyperthyroidism.

This CDR3 reads CASTEGGYRGQNTEAFF. Written as DNA, the CDR3 is TGTGCCAGCACCGAGGGAGGGTACAGGGGACAGAACACTGAAGCTTTCTTT. The rearrangement uses TRBV6-5 and TRBJ1-1; 7 bases agree with TRBD1. The J segment lost 1 base and the V segment lost 7 bases, leaving 15 bases of the junction unmatched. The length of the CDR3 is 17 residues. CDR1 is MNHEY, CDR2 SVGAGI, per germline.